A single TCR beta chain is shown here with its context. Antigen: not known. Amplification yielded TCR beta CDR3 regions, with RNA transcripts as the source. TCR CDR3 underwent first-round RT-PCR with the HTBI primer set. TCRdb re-called the multiplex PCR reads with MiXCR, one entry per CDR3 protein. Of around 60,000 distinct CDR3 sequences detected, approximately 50% appear once; the ten largest clones hold approximately 13%. The data derive from a study of T cells in Graves' hyperthyroidism and ophthalmopathy. At the level of the study: Blood was drawn when the patient was first diagnosed and still untreated. Broader study findings: Blood also showed most of the thyroid clonotypes that were expanded above 0.001. Ophthalmopathy, which appeared later, was predicted by the model a median around 6.5 months before onset.

Diagnosis relied on clinical symptoms, serum thyroxine and TRAb, thyroid ultrasound and orbital computed tomography. Germline V CDR1 and CDR2: SEHNR, FQNEAQ (reference sequence). The CDR3 loop spans 13 amino acids. V gave up 0 bases and J gave up 6 bases, with 9 bases separating them. Input material: blood. This receptor was identified in a woman under 40 with Graves' ophthalmopathy. This chain links TRBV7-9 with TRBJ2-7; D remains unclear. The CDR3 is CASSLAQWSEQYF. The CDR3 DNA sequence: TGTGCCAGCAGCTTAGCGCAATGGTCCGAGCAGTACTTC.